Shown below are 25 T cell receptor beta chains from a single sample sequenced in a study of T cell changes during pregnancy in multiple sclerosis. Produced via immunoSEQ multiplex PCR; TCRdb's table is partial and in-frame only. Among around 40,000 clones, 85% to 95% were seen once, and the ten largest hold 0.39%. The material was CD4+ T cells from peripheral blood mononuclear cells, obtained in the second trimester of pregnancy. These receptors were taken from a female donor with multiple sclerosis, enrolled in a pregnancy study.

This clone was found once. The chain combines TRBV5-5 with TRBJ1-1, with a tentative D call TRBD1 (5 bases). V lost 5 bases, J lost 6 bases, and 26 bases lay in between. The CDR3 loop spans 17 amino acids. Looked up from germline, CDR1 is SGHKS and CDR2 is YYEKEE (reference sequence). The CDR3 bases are TGTGCCAGCAGTGGGCGGGTGCCAGGGACGGCGGGAGCTGAAGCTTTCTTT. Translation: CASSGRVPGTAGAEAFF.

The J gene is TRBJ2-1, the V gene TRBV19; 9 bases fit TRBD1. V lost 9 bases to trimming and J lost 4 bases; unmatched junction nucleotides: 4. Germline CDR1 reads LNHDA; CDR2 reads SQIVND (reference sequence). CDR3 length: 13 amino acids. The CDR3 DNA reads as TGTGCCAGCGGGGGACAGGGTTACAATGAGCAGTTCTTC. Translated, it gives CASGGQGYNEQFF. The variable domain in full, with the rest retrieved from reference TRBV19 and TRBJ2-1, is DGGITQSPKYLFRKEGQNVTLSCEQNLNHDAMYWYRQDPGQGLRLIYYSQIVNDFQKGDIAEGYSVSREKKESFPLTVTSAQKNPTAFYLCASGGQGYNEQFFGPGTRLTVL.

The CDR3 loop reads CATVDRPPYGYTF. The DNA of the CDR3 is TGTGCCACAGTGGACAGGCCCCCCTATGGCTACACCTTC. The rearrangement joins TRBV28 to TRBJ1-2, with 7 bases lining up with TRBD1. There are 13 residues in the CDR3. Per the germline V gene, CDR1 is MDHEN and CDR2 is SYDVKM. V gave up 10 bases and J gave up 4 bases; unmatched junction bases: 9.

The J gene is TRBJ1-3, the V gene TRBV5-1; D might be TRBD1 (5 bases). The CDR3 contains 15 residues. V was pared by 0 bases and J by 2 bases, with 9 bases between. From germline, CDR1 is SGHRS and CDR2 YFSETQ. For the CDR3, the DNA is TGCGCCAGCAGCTTGGCCCCGACAGCTGGAAACACCATATATTTT. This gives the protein CASSLAPTAGNTIYF.

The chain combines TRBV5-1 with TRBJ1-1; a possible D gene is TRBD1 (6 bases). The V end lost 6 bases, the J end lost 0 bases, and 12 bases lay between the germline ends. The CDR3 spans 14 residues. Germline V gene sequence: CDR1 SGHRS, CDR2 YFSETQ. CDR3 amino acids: CASTNRAMNTEAFF. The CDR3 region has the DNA TGCGCCAGCACTAACAGGGCAATGAACACTGAAGCTTTCTTT.

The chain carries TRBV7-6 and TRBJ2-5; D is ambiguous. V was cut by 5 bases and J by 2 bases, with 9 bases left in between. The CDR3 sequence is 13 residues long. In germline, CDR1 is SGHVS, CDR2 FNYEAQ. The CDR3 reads CASSPRYQETQYF. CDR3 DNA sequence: TGTGCCAGCAGCCCGAGGTATCAAGAGACCCAGTACTTC.

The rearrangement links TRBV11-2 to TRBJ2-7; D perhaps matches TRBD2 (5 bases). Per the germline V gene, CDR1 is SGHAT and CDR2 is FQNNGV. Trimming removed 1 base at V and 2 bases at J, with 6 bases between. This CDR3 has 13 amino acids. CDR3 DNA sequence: TGTGCCAGCAGCTTAGCAGCGGCCTACGAGCAGTACTTC. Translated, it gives CASSLAAAYEQYF.

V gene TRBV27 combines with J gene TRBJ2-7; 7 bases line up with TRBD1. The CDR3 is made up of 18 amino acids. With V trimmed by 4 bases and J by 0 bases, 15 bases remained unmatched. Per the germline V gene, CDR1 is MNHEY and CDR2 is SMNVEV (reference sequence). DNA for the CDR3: TGTGCCAGCAGTTCGAACCTACTTACCCAGGGGGTCTCCTACGAGCAGTACTTC. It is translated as CASSSNLLTQGVSYEQYF.

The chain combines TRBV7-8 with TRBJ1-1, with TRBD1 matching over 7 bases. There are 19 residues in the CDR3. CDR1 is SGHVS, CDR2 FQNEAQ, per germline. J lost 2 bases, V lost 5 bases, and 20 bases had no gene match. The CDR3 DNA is TGTGCCAGCAGCCGACGGCAGGGGGGTTTGGCGGGACCCAACACTGAAGCTTTCTTT. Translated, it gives CASSRRQGGLAGPNTEAFF.

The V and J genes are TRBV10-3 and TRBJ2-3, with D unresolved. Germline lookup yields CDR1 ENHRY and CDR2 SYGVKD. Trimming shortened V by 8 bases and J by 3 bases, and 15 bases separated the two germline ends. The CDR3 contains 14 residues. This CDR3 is CAISVGQVTDTQYF. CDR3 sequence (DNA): TGTGCCATCTCGGTAGGTCAGGTTACAGATACGCAGTATTTT.

The CDR3 protein is CASSGGTSTYNEQFF. CDR3 DNA sequence: TGTGCCAGCAGTGGGGGGACTTCCACCTACAATGAGCAGTTCTTC. The chain employs TRBV2 and TRBJ2-1, with D perhaps TRBD2 (6 bases). The germline V and J ends were trimmed by 4 bases and 2 bases, with 12 bases remaining between them. Germline loops: CDR1 SNHLY, CDR2 FYNNEI. This CDR3 is built from 15 residues.

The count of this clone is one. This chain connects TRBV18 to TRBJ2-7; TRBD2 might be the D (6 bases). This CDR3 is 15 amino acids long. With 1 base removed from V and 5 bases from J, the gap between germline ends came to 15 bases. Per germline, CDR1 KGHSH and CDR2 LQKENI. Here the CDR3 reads CASSPRWGEVNEQYF. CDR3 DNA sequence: TGTGCCAGCTCACCACGATGGGGGGAAGTAAACGAGCAGTACTTC. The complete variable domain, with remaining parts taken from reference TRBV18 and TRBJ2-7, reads NAGVMQNPRHLVRRRGQEARLRCSPMKGHSHVYWYRQLPEEGLKFMVYLQKENIIDESGMPKERFSAEFPKEGPSILRIQQVVRGDSAAYFCASSPRWGEVNEQYFGPGTRLTVT.

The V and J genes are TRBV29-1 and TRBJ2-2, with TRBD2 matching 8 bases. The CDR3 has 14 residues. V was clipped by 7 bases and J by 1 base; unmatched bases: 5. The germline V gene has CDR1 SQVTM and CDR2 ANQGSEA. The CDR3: CSALLAVNTGELFF. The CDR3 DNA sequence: TGCAGCGCTTTACTAGCGGTGAACACCGGGGAGCTGTTTTTT.

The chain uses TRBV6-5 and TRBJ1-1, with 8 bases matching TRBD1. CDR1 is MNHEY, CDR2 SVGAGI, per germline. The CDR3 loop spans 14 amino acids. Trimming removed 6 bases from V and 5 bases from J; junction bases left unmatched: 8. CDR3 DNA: TGTGCCAGCAGCGGGCGGACAGGGAGGACTGAAGCTTTCTTT. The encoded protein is CASSGRTGRTEAFF.

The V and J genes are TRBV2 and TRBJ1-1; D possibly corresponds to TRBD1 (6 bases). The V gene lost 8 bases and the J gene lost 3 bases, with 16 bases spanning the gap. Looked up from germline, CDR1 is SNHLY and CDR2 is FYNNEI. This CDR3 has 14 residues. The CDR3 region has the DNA TGTGCCAGCCTGCAACGGACAGCCCACACTGAAGCTTTCTTT. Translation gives CASLQRTAHTEAFF.

The CDR3 loop reads CASSQGVGVGTGELFF. CDR3 coding DNA: TGTGCCAGCAGCCAAGGAGTGGGAGTGGGCACCGGGGAGCTGTTTTTT. J is TRBJ2-2 and V is TRBV7-6; D is perhaps TRBD2 (5 bases). CDR1 is SGHVS, CDR2 FNYEAQ, per germline. V dropped 5 bases and J dropped 4 bases, with 17 bases sitting between them. The CDR3 has 16 amino acids.

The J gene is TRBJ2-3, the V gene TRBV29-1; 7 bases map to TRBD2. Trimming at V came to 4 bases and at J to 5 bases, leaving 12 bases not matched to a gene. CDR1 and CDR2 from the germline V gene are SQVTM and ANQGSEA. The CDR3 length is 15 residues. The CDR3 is CSVALSGGEGDTQYF. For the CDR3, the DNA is TGCAGCGTTGCCCTTAGTGGGGGGGAAGGAGATACGCAGTATTTT.

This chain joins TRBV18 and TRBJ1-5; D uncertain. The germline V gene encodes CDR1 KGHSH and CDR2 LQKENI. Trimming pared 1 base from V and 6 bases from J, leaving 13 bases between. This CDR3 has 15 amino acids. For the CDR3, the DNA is TGTGCCAGCTCACCACGACCCCTAGCAAGTCAGCCCCAGCATTTT. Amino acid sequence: CASSPRPLASQPQHF. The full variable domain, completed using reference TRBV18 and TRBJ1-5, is NAGVMQNPRHLVRRRGQEARLRCSPMKGHSHVYWYRQLPEEGLKFMVYLQKENIIDESGMPKERFSAEFPKEGPSILRIQQVVRGDSAAYFCASSPRPLASQPQHFGDGTRLSIL.

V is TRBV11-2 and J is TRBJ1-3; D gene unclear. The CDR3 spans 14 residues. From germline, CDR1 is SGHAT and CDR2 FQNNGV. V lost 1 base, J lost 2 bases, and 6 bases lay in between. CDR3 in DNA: TGTGCCAGCAGCTTAGGGTCAGCTGGAAACACCATATATTTT. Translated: CASSLGSAGNTIYF.

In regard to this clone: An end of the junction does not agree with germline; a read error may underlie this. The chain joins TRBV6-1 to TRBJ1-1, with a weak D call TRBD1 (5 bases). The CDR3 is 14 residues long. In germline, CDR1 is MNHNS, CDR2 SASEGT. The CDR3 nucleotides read TGTGCCAGCACCCCGACAGCCCTGAATACTGAAGCTTTCTTT. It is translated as CASTPTALNTEAFF.

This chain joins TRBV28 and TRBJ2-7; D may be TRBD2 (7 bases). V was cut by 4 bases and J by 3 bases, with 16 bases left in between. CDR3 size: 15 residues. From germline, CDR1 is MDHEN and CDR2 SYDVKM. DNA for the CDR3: TGTGCCAGCAGTTCTCCGGGGGGCCCTCTCTACGAGCAGTACTTC. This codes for CASSSPGGPLYEQYF.

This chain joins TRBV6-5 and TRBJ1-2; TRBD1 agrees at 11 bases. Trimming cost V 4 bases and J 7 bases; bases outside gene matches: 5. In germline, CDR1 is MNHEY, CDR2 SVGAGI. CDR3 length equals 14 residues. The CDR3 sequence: CASSSSGTGGGYTF. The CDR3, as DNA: TGTGCCAGCAGTTCCTCCGGGACAGGGGGTGGCTACACCTTC.

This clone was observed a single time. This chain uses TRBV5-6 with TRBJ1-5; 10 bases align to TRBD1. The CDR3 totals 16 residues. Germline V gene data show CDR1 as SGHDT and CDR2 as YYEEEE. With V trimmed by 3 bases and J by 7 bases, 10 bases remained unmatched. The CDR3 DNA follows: TGTGCCAGCAGCTATGACCGGGACAGGGGTACCCAGCCCCAGCATTTT. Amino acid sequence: CASSYDRDRGTQPQHF.

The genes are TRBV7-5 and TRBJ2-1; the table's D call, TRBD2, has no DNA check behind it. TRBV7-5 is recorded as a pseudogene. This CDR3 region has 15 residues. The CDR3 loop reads CVRTGTSGGYNEQFF. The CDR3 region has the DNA TGTGTCAGAACCGGGACTAGCGGTGGCTACAATGAGCAGTTCTTC.

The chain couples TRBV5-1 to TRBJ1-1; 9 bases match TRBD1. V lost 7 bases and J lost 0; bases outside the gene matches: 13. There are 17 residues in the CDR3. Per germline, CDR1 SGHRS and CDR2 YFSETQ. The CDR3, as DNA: TGCGCCAGCCATCCAGCCCGGGACAGGGTTATGAACACTGAAGCTTTCTTT. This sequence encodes CASHPARDRVMNTEAFF. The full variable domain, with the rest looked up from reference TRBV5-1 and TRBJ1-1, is KAGVTQTPRYLIKTRGQQVTLSCSPISGHRSVSWYQQTPGQGLQFLFEYFSETQRNKGNFPGRFSGRQFSNSRSEMNVSTLELGDSALYLCASHPARDRVMNTEAFFGQGTRLTVV.